Sequencing of this TCR beta chain was carried out in a study of T cell responses to AZD1222 COVID-19 vaccine. Study context: Second doses were pooled across both intervals (about 4 or about 12 weeks). Findings of the study overall: No day 14 peak samples; only post-peak repertoires were characterized. Targeting of unmutated variant regions was reportedly seen in nearly half of spike-specific TCRs.

Clones were read by immunoSEQ multiplex PCR, and TCRdb kept only the in-frame ones, dropping some. The top ten hold approximately 2.1% of the sample, which has 130,000 to 150,000 clones, about 92% seen once. V was trimmed by 4 bases and J by 4 bases, leaving 19 bases between them. The germline CDR1 and CDR2 sequences are LGHDT and YNNKEL (reference sequence). This CDR3 is built from 16 residues. With respect to this clone: Its antigen is not identified.

The origin of this receptor is an adult in good health. The sequences come from peripheral blood, collected on day 0 of AZD1222 vaccination. The chain is built from TRBV3-1 (or the pseudogene TRBV3-2) and TRBJ2-5; D is perhaps TRBD1 or TRBD2 (7 bases each). The CDR3 nucleotides are TGTGCCAGCAGCCTCCTTCGACAGGGCGGGGGAGAGACCCAGTACTTC. Amino acids: CASSLLRQGGGETQYF.